One sample yielded the 12 T cell receptor beta chains listed below, sequenced in a study of T-cell reconstitution after alpha-beta-depleted transplantation in children. The TCRbeta library was prepared with unique molecular identifiers. Using its own MiXCR run on the PCR reads, TCRdb lists one record per CDR3 protein. The table has about 610,000 distinct CDR3 sequences, roughly a tenth seen once. Sequencing was performed on PBMCs from the stem cell graft donor, taken from the stem cell graft. Source of these receptors: a human donor who donated a stem cell graft to a child with acute myeloid leukemia.

This clonotype was seen more than once but under ten times. This chain links TRBV27 with TRBJ2-7, with D perhaps matching TRBD1 (6 bases). Trimming left V 5 bases short and J 1 base short, with 18 bases between. The CDR3 has 16 amino acids. The V gene's germline CDR1 is MNHEY and CDR2 SMNVEV (reference sequence). The CDR3: CASSRSQGVISYEQYF. CDR3 nucleotides: TGTGCCAGCAGTCGGTCACAGGGCGTGATTTCCTACGAGCAGTACTTC.

The rearrangement uses TRBV11-2 and TRBJ2-3; D is ambiguous. Trimming left V 5 bases short and J 1 base short, with 7 bases between. The germline CDR1 and CDR2 sequences are SGHAT and FQNNGV. There are 13 residues in the CDR3. The CDR3 DNA reads as TGTGCCAGCAGCCGGTTCCGCACAGATACGCAGTATTTT. Its protein product is CASSRFRTDTQYF.

As DNA, the CDR3 is TGTGCCACCACGGACGGGGTGGTGGACACTGAAGCTTTCTTT. Its translation: CATTDGVVDTEAFF. J is TRBJ1-1 and V is TRBV6-1, with D unclear. The CDR3 is made up of 14 amino acids. Germline CDR1 is MNHNS and CDR2 is SASEGT. V lost 10 bases and J lost 3, with 18 bases in between.

The table lists this clonotype with a few counts. The chain links TRBV4-2 to TRBJ2-1; the D gene is possibly TRBD2 (6 bases). V was shortened by 4 bases and J by 10 bases, with 26 bases between the two germline ends. The CDR3 extends over 17 amino acids. Germline lookup yields CDR1 LGHNA and CDR2 YNFKEQ. The CDR3 loop is CASSPRSGRDIAQEQFF. In DNA form, the CDR3 reads TGTGCCAGCAGCCCTCGCTCGGGGCGGGATATTGCCCAGGAGCAGTTCTTC.

This clonotype was observed a handful of times. The chain recombines TRBV9 with TRBJ2-1; TRBD2 is a possible D gene (6 bases). V lost 0 bases to trimming and J lost 3 bases, with 10 bases between them. The CDR3 length is 15 residues. CDR1 and CDR2 (germline): SGDLS, YYNGEE. The CDR3 DNA sequence: TGTGCCAGCAGCGTAGTGGGAGCGGGCTACAATGAGCAGTTCTTC. Translating it yields CASSVVGAGYNEQFF.

In this sample, this clonotype turned up a few times. The chain has TRBV5-1 and TRBJ2-7; TRBD2 agrees at 13 bases. The CDR3 is 17 residues long. J lost 4 bases, V lost 0 bases, and 7 bases had no gene match. Germline assignment: CDR1 SGHRS and CDR2 YFSETQ. The CDR3 loop reads CASSLAGTSGTLYEQYF. DNA for the CDR3: TGCGCCAGCAGCTTGGCCGGGACTAGCGGGACCTTGTACGAGCAGTACTTC.

This clonotype was recorded a few times. This chain connects TRBV30 to TRBJ1-3; D is unclear. This CDR3 has 13 amino acids. Trimming took off 0 bases at V and 4 bases at J, with 7 bases between the two ends. The germline gives CDR1 GTSNPN, CDR2 SVGIG (reference sequence). The CDR3 region has the DNA TGTGCCTGGAGTGTATCAGAGGGAAACACCATATATTTT. Its translation is CAWSVSEGNTIYF. The full variable domain, with the rest looked up from reference TRBV30 and TRBJ1-3, is SQTIHQWPATLVQPVGSPLSLECTVEGTSNPNLYWYRQAAGRGLQLLFYSVGIGQISSEVPQNLSASRPQDRQFILSSKKLLLSDSGFYLCAWSVSEGNTIYFGEGSWLTVV.

This clonotype was observed at least ten times. The rearrangement joins TRBV6-5 to TRBJ2-7; the D gene is possibly TRBD2 (6 bases). The ends were cut back, 2 bases at V and 5 bases at J, with 13 bases in the middle. The germline V gene encodes CDR1 MNHEY and CDR2 SVGAGI. There are 14 residues in the CDR3. The CDR3 nucleotides read TGTGCCAGCAGTTACGGAGGGTTCGGCAACGAGCAGTACTTC. Protein: CASSYGGFGNEQYF.

V and J are TRBV29-1 and TRBJ2-5; no clear D. The V end lost 6 bases, the J end lost 0 bases, and 5 bases lay between the germline ends. The length of the CDR3 is 11 residues. Germline V lookup: CDR1 SQVTM, CDR2 ANQGSEA. As DNA, the CDR3 is TGCAGCGTAAGGTACCAAGAGACCCAGTACTTC. Translated: CSVRYQETQYF.

This rearrangement joins TRBV3-1 to TRBJ1-5; D unclear. CDR3 length equals 14 residues. Germline CDR1 LGHDT, CDR2 YNNKEL (reference sequence). The ends were cut back, 0 bases at V and 3 bases at J, with 6 bases in the middle. CDR3 nucleotides: TGTGCCAGCAGCCAAGAGGGCGTCAATCAGCCCCAGCATTTT. Translating it yields CASSQEGVNQPQHF.

This clonotype was observed many times. This rearrangement joins TRBV5-1 to TRBJ2-7; TRBD1 aligns across 7 bases. CDR1 is SGHRS, CDR2 YFSETQ, per germline. The CDR3 runs 14 residues. The J segment lost 7 bases and the V segment lost 2 bases, leaving 9 bases of the junction unmatched. The CDR3: CASSFETGPLEQYF. CDR3 DNA sequence: TGCGCCAGCAGCTTTGAGACAGGGCCCCTGGAGCAGTACTTC.

This sequence joins TRBV25-1 and TRBJ2-5; D unresolved. The CDR3 runs to 18 residues. Germline lookup yields CDR1 MGHDK and CDR2 SYGVNS. Trimming pared 2 bases from V and 1 base from J, leaving 20 bases between. The CDR3 spells CASSEGTVESFLQETQYF. CDR3 DNA: TGTGCCAGCAGTGAAGGAACAGTGGAATCCTTCCTCCAAGAGACCCAGTACTTC.